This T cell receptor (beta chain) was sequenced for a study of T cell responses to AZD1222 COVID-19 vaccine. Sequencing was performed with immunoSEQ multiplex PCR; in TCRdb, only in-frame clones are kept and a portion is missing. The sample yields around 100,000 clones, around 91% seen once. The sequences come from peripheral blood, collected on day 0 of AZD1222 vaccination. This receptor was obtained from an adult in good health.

The DNA of the CDR3 is TGTGCCAGCAGCTCACCCCTACCCCAAGCCTCCGGCACGGGGGAGCTGTTTTTT. The encoded protein is CASSSPLPQASGTGELFF. V gene TRBV11-2 combines with J gene TRBJ2-2; D unclear. V lost 4 bases and J 8 bases, leaving 26 bases between the germline ends. The CDR3 has 18 amino acids. Germline V gives CDR1 SGHAT, CDR2 FQNNGV.